These T cell receptor beta chains were read from a single sample in a study of beta chain features in type 1 diabetes. Assay used: immunoSEQ multiplex PCR; TCRdb lists only in-frame clones, some missing. The sample includes 300,000 or so clones, approximately 10% of them seen just once. The sample consisted of central memory CD4+ T cells from blood. Every receptor here comes from a man aged 25 to 40 with type 1 diabetes. CDR3s include the opening cysteine and the closing phenylalanine or tryptophan. D genes are given only for firm matches.

J gene,V gene,D gene,CDR3 length,CDR3 protein
TRBJ2-2,TRBV7-2,-,14,CASSLGGVTGELFF
TRBJ1-2,TRBV6-1,TRBD1,15,CASSGTGSRGYGYTF
TRBJ1-2,TRBV5-1,-,13,CASSLPGSDGYTF
TRBJ2-5,TRBV5-6,-,14,CASSFPLGRETQYF
TRBJ1-5,TRBV30,-,12,CAWSGGGQPQHF
TRBJ2-1,TRBV13,TRBD2,16,CASSELLAAGVNEQFF
TRBJ2-2,TRBV7-2,TRBD2,15,CASSRGLAGTGELFF
TRBJ1-1,TRBV6-1,-,14,CASSDWGQNTEAFF
TRBJ2-1,TRBV5-6,TRBD1,16,CASSYGTGGFYNEQFF
TRBJ1-1,TRBV11-2,-,13,CASSLQSGTEAFF
TRBJ2-1,TRBV7-2,-,13,CASSPRLPQEQFF
TRBJ1-5,TRBV2,-,14,CASSRLEGNQPQHF
TRBJ1-1,TRBV28,-,12,CASSLSHTEAFF
TRBJ1-2,TRBV4-3,-,14,CASSQDLMRGGYTF
TRBJ2-3,TRBV5-1,TRBD2,14,CASSLGQGTRGSYF
TRBJ1-6,TRBV14,-,13,CASSPTWGSPLHF
TRBJ2-7,TRBV18,-,15,CASSPRMMQGYEQYF
TRBJ2-1,TRBV19,-,17,CASSTFGTVGSYNEQFF
TRBJ2-7,TRBV7-2,-,15,CASSFGSPPTYEQYF
TRBJ1-2,TRBV6-5,-,16,CASSYNRQPANYGYTF
TRBJ2-5,TRBV4-2,TRBD2,16,CASSPTSGGRKETQYF
TRBJ1-1,TRBV2,TRBD1,14,CASAKTGGRTEAFF
TRBJ1-2,TRBV28,-,13,CASSFGAVGGYTF
TRBJ2-3,TRBV28,-,15,CASSPSGANTDTQYF
TRBJ1-6,TRBV4-3,-,15,CASSQGGQGGSPLHF
TRBJ2-4,TRBV18,-,14,CASSPPPSRDIQYF
TRBJ1-5,TRBV21-1,-,16,CASSIPGQGAVQPQHF
TRBJ2-2,TRBV4-3,TRBD1,13,CASSRDRGLELFF
TRBJ2-1,TRBV7-9,-,14,CASSLDRSDNEQFF